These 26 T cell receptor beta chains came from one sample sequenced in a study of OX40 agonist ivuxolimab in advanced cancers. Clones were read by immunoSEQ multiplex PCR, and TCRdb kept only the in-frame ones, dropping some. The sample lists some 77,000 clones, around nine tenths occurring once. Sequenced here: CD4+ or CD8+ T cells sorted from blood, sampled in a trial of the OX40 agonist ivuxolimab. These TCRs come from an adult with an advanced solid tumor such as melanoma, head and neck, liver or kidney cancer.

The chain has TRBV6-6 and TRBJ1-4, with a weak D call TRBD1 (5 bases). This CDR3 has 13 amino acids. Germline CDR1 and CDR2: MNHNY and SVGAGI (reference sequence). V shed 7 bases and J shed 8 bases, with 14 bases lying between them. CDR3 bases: TGTGCCAGCACACGCAGGGTGGAGGAAAAACTGTTTTTT. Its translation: CASTRRVEEKLFF.

The CDR3 here is CASSTGTGGNTIYF. The CDR3, as DNA: TGTGCCAGCAGTACCGGGACAGGGGGAAACACCATATATTTT. The chain couples TRBV28 to TRBJ1-3, with TRBD1 identical over 9 bases. The V gene end was trimmed by 5 bases and the J gene end by 4 bases; junction bases not matched to a gene: 3. The germline V gene encodes CDR1 MDHEN and CDR2 SYDVKM. This CDR3 is 14 amino acids long.

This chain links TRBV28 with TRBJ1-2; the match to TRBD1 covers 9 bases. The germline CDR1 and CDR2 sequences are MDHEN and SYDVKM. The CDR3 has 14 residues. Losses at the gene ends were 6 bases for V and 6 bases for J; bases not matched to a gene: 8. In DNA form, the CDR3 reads TGTGCCAGCAGGCTAGGGGGGACAGGGAATGGCTACACCTTC. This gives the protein CASRLGGTGNGYTF.

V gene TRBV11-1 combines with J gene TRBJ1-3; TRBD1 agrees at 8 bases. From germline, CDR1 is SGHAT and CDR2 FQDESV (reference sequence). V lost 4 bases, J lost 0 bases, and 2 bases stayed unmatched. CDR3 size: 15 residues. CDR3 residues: CASSSGQASGNTIYF. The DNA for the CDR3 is TGTGCCAGCAGCTCGGGACAGGCCTCTGGAAACACCATATATTTT.

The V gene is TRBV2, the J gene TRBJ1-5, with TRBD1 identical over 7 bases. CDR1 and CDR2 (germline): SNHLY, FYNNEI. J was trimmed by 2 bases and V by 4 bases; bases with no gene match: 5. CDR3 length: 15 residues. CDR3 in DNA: TGTGCCAGCAGTGGTCGACAGGGACGCAATCAGCCCCAGCATTTT. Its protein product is CASSGRQGRNQPQHF. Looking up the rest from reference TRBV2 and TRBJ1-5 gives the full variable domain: EPEVTQTPSHQVTQMGQEVILRCVPISNHLYFYWYRQILGQKVEFLVSFYNNEISEKSEIFDDQFSVERPDGSNFTLKIRSTKLEDSAMYFCASSGRQGRNQPQHFGDGTRLSIL.

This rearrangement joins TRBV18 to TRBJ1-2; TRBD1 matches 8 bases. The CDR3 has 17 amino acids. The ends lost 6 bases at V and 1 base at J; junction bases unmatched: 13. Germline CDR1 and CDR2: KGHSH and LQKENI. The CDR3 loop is CASSQRTGPDLNYGYTF. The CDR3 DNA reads TGTGCCAGCTCGCAGAGGACAGGGCCCGACCTTAACTATGGCTACACCTTC. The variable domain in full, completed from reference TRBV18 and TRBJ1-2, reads NAGVMQNPRHLVRRRGQEARLRCSPMKGHSHVYWYRQLPEEGLKFMVYLQKENIIDESGMPKERFSAEFPKEGPSILRIQQVVRGDSAAYFCASSQRTGPDLNYGYTFGSGTRLTVV.

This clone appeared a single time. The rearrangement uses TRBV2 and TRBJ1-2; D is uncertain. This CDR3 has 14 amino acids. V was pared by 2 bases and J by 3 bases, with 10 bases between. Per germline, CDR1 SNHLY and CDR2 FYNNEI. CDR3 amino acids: CASSELQVDYGYTF. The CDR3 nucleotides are TGTGCCAGCAGTGAACTCCAGGTCGACTATGGCTACACCTTC.

In DNA, the CDR3 is TGCGCCAGCAGCTTGGAGCCAGGGAGGCAGCCCCAGCATTTT. Encoded protein: CASSLEPGRQPQHF. The genes are TRBV5-1 and TRBJ1-5; D possibly corresponds to TRBD1 (5 bases). The CDR3 loop spans 14 amino acids. Germline V lookup: CDR1 SGHRS, CDR2 YFSETQ. Deletions cut 0 bases from V and 7 bases from J, with 11 bases between. The full variable domain, in which reference TRBV5-1 and TRBJ1-5 provide the parts outside the CDR3, is KAGVTQTPRYLIKTRGQQVTLSCSPISGHRSVSWYQQTPGQGLQFLFEYFSETQRNKGNFPGRFSGRQFSNSRSEMNVSTLELGDSALYLCASSLEPGRQPQHFGDGTRLSIL.

Written as DNA, the CDR3 is TGTGCCAGTAGTATTGGAGACGCTGTCTACGAGCAGTACTTC. Translating gives CASSIGDAVYEQYF. The chain has TRBV19 and TRBJ2-7; D is undetermined. V was shortened by 3 bases and J by 3 bases, with 12 bases between the two germline ends. The CDR3 has 14 residues. Germline V CDR1 and CDR2: LNHDA, SQIVND (reference sequence).

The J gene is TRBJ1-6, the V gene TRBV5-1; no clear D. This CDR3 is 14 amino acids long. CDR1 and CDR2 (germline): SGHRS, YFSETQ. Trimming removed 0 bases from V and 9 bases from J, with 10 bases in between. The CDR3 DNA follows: TGCGCCAGCAGCTTGGTCCAGGATTCTTCACCCCTCCACTTT. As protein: CASSLVQDSSPLHF.

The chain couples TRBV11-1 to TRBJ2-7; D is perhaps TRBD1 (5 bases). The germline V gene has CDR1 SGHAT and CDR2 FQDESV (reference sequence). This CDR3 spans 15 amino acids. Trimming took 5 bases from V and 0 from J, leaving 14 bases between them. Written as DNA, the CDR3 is TGTGCCAGCAGCCGCTCGGCCGACAGCTCCTACGAGCAGTACTTC. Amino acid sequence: CASSRSADSSYEQYF.

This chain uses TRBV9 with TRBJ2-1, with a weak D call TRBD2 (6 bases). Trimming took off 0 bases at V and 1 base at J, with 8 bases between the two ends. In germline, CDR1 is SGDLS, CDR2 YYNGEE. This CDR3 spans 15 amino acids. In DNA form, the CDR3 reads TGTGCCAGCAGCGTAGGACTAGGATCCTACAATGAGCAGTTCTTC. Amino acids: CASSVGLGSYNEQFF.

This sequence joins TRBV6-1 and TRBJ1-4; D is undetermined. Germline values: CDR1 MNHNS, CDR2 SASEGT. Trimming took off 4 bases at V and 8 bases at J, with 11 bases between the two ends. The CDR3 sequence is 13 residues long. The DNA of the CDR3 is TGTGCCAGCAGTGGGGCAATTAGGGAAAAACTGTTTTTT. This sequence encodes CASSGAIREKLFF.

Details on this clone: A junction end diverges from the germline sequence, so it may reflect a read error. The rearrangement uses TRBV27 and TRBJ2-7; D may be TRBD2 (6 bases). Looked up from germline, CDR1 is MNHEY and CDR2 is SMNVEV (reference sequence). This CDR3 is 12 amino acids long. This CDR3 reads CAGSYGGYEQYF. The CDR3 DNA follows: TGTGCCGGCAGTTACGGGGGCTACGAGCAGTACTTC.

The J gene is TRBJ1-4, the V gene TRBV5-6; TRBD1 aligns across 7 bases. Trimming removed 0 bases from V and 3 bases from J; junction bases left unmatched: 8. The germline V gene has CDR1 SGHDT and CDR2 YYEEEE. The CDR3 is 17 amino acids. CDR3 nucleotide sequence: TGTGCCAGCAGCTTGGTGAGACAGGGTAATCCTAATGAAAAACTGTTTTTT. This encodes CASSLVRQGNPNEKLFF.

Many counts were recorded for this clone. CDR3 sequence (DNA): TGTGCCAGCAGCTTAGTGTCACAGTTATACGAGCAGTACTTC. It encodes CASSLVSQLYEQYF. This chain connects TRBV7-2 to TRBJ2-7; no clear D gene. Germline CDR1 SGHTA, CDR2 FQGNSA. Trimming left V 1 base short and J 4 bases short, with 11 bases between. The CDR3 spans 14 residues. The variable domain in full, with the rest retrieved from reference TRBV7-2 and TRBJ2-7, is GAGVSQSPSNKVTEKGKDVELRCDPISGHTALYWYRQSLGQGLEFLIYFQGNSAPDKSGLPSDRFSAERTGGSVSTLTIQRTQQEDSAVYLCASSLVSQLYEQYFGPGTRLTVT.

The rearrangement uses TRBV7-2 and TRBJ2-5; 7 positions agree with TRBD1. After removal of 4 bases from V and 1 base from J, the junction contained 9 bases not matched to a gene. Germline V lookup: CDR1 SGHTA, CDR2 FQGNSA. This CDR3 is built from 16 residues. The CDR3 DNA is TGTGCCAGCAGCTCACCTCGGACAGGCACCCAAGAGACCCAGTACTTC. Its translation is CASSSPRTGTQETQYF.

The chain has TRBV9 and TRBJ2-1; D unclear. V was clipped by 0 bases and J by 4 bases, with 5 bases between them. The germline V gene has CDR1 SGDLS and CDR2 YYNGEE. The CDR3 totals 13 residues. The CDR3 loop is CASSVADYNEQFF. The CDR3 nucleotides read TGTGCCAGCAGCGTAGCAGATTACAATGAGCAGTTCTTC.

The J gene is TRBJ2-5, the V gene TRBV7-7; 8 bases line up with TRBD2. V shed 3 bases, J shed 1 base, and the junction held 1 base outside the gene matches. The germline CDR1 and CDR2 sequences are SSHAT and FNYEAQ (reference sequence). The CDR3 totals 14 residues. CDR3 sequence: CASSFSGAQETQYF. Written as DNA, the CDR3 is TGTGCCAGCAGCTTTAGCGGGGCCCAAGAGACCCAGTACTTC.

The CDR3 sequence: CASSVQGLVTDTQYF. The DNA for the CDR3 is TGTGCCAGCAGTGTCCAGGGGTTAGTCACAGATACGCAGTATTTT. The J gene is TRBJ2-3, the V gene TRBV2, with D tentatively TRBD1 (6 bases). Trimming removed 4 bases from V and 2 bases from J, with 13 bases in between. CDR1 is SNHLY, CDR2 FYNNEI, per germline. This CDR3 region has 15 residues.

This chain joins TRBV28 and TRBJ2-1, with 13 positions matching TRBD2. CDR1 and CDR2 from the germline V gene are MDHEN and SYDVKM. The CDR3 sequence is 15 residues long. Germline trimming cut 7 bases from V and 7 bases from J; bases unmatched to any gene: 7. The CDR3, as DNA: TGTGCCAGCACAAGACGGGGACTAGCGGGAAATGAGCAGTTCTTC. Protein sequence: CASTRRGLAGNEQFF.

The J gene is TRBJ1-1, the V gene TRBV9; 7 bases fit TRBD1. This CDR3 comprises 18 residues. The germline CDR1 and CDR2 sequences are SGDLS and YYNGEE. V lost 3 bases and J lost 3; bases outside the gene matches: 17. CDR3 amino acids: CASSATTGRVGWDTEAFF. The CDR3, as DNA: TGTGCCAGCAGCGCCACGACAGGGCGCGTTGGTTGGGACACTGAAGCTTTCTTT.

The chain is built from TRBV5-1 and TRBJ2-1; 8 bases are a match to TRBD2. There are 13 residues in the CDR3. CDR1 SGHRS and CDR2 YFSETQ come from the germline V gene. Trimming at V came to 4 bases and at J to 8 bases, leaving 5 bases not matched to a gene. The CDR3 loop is CASSPRGGDEQFF. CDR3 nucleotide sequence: TGCGCCAGCAGCCCCCGGGGGGGCGATGAGCAGTTCTTC.

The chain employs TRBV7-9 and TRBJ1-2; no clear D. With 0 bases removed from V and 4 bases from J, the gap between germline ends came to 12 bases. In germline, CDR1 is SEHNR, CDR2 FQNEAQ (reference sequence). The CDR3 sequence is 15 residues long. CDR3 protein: CASSLADRRLYGYTF. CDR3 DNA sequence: TGTGCCAGCAGCTTAGCAGACCGTCGCCTCTATGGCTACACCTTC.

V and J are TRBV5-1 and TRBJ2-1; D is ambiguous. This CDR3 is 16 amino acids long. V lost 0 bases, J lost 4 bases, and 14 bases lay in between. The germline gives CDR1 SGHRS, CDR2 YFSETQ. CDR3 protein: CASSLALGQGYNEQFF. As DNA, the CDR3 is TGCGCCAGCAGCTTGGCCCTCGGGCAAGGATACAATGAGCAGTTCTTC.

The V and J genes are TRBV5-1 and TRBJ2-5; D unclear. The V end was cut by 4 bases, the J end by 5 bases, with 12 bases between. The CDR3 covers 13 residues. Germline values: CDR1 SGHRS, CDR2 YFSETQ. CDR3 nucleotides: TGCGCCAGCAGCGCACCCTACCCGGAGACCCAGTACTTC. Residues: CASSAPYPETQYF.